What follows are 24 T cell receptor beta chains derived from one specimen sequenced in a study of T cell responses to AZD1222 COVID-19 vaccine. The assay was immunoSEQ multiplex PCR, and TCRdb's table has in-frame clones only and misses some. Of roughly 190,000 clones in the sample, about nine tenths are singletons; the top ten hold over 0.85%. The sequenced sample was peripheral blood, obtained on day 0 of AZD1222 vaccination. Receptors were obtained from an adult in good health.

This chain joins TRBV3-1 (or the pseudogene TRBV3-2) and TRBJ1-1; 9 bases are a match to TRBD1. With V trimmed by 0 bases and J by 7 bases, 3 bases remained unmatched. CDR3 length: 14 amino acids. Germline loops: CDR1 LGHDT, CDR2 YNNKEL (reference sequence). The DNA of the CDR3 is TGTGCCAGCAGCCAAGACGGGACAGGGCGTGAAGCTTTCTTT. Protein sequence: CASSQDGTGREAFF.

This clone appeared once. The chain combines TRBV12-3 or TRBV12-4 with TRBJ1-4, with D uncertain. The CDR3 totals 13 residues. V lost 6 bases and J lost 4, with 9 bases in between. CDR3 nucleotide sequence: TGTGCCAGCAGATGGACTGGTAATGAAAAACTGTTTTTT. Translation: CASRWTGNEKLFF.

V usage is TRBV25-1 and J usage is TRBJ2-5, with a weak D call TRBD1 (6 bases). This CDR3 is built from 16 residues. The V gene's germline CDR1 is MGHDK and CDR2 SYGVNS. Trimming removed 2 bases at V and 5 bases at J, with 18 bases between. CDR3 sequence: CASSESRQGPGETQYF. In nucleotides, the CDR3 is TGTGCCAGCAGTGAAAGTAGGCAGGGGCCGGGGGAGACCCAGTACTTC.

This clone appeared once. The chain joins TRBV12-3 or TRBV12-4 to TRBJ1-2; D is ambiguous. The CDR3 consists of 12 residues. Here the CDR3 reads CAELILGYGYTF. The CDR3 DNA follows: TGTGCAGAACTGATTCTTGGCTATGGCTACACCTTC.

This clone came up once. This sequence joins TRBV18 and TRBJ2-4; TRBD2 is a possible D gene (6 bases). The CDR3 totals 18 residues. The germline V and J ends were trimmed by 3 bases and 8 bases, with 26 bases remaining between them. Germline CDR1 and CDR2: KGHSH and LQKENI. CDR3 amino acids: CASSPLPTSLRTGDIQYF. CDR3 DNA: TGTGCCAGCTCACCCCTCCCGACTAGTCTACGTACGGGGGACATTCAGTACTTC.

The V gene is TRBV7-9, the J gene TRBJ2-4, with D perhaps matching TRBD1 (5 bases). V was clipped by 3 bases and J by 1 base, with 10 bases between them. In germline, CDR1 is SEHNR, CDR2 FQNEAQ (reference sequence). The CDR3 totals 15 residues. CDR3 sequence (DNA): TGTGCCAGCAGCTTCCCCTCAGGGGCCAAAAACATTCAGTACTTC. As protein: CASSFPSGAKNIQYF.

The chain links TRBV16 to TRBJ1-1; D not certain. The CDR3 is made up of 11 amino acids. Trimming left V 2 bases short and J 2 bases short, with 0 bases between. In germline, CDR1 is KGHSY, CDR2 FQNENV. The CDR3 DNA reads TGTGCCAGCAGCCAAAACACTGAAGCTTTCTTT. It yields the protein CASSQNTEAFF. The full variable domain, its missing parts supplied by reference TRBV16 and TRBJ1-1, is GEEVAQTPKHLVRGEGQKAKLYCAPIKGHSYVFWYQQVLKNEFKFLISFQNENVFDETGMPKERFSAKCLPNSPCSLEIQATKLEDSAVYFCASSQNTEAFFGQGTRLTVV.

This chain connects TRBV5-1 to TRBJ1-1; 8 bases agree with TRBD1. This CDR3 has 14 amino acids. V lost 5 bases, J lost 4 bases, and 7 bases stayed unmatched. CDR1 is SGHRS and CDR2 is YFSETQ in the germline V gene. The CDR3 here is CASRPGGAGTEAFF. The CDR3 DNA is TGCGCCAGCAGACCAGGGGGCGCCGGCACTGAAGCTTTCTTT.

The gene calls are TRBV6-2 or TRBV6-3 and TRBJ1-2, with no clear D. Germline V lookup: CDR1 MNHEY, CDR2 SVGEGT. Trimming stripped 0 bases from V and 2 bases from J, with 4 bases between. This CDR3 comprises 13 residues. The CDR3 loop is CASSYSENYGYTF. The DNA of the CDR3 is TGTGCCAGCAGTTACTCAGAAAACTATGGCTACACCTTC.

CDR3 DNA sequence: TGCGCCAGCAGTGGGGGGGTAGCGGGAATGAGTGATACGCAGTATTTT. Translating it yields CASSGGVAGMSDTQYF. J is TRBJ2-3 and V is TRBV10-2; TRBD2 matches at 8 bases. Unmatched junction bases numbered 12, after V lost 4 bases and J lost 6 bases. Germline loops: CDR1 WSHSY, CDR2 SAAADI. The CDR3 has 16 residues.

The rearrangement joins TRBV24-1 to TRBJ2-1; D gene unclear. The germline gives CDR1 KGHDR, CDR2 SFDVKD. This CDR3 contains 14 residues. V gave up 4 bases and J gave up 0 bases, with 6 bases separating them. Here the CDR3 reads CATSDRVSYNEQFF. Here the CDR3 DNA reads TGTGCCACCAGTGACCGGGTCTCCTACAATGAGCAGTTCTTC.

The chain joins TRBV7-9 to TRBJ2-6; TRBD2 matches 11 bases. The length of the CDR3 is 17 residues. In germline, CDR1 is SEHNR, CDR2 FQNEAQ (reference sequence). V gave up 7 bases and J gave up 0 bases; unmatched junction bases: 5. The CDR3 protein is CASTLSGRASGANVLTF. The CDR3, as DNA: TGTGCCAGCACCCTTAGCGGGAGGGCCTCTGGGGCCAACGTCCTGACTTTC. Full variable domain (outside the CDR3, taken from reference TRBV7-9 and TRBJ2-6): DTGVSQNPRHKITKRGQNVTFRCDPISEHNRLYWYRQTLGQGPEFLTYFQNEAQLEKSRLLSDRFSAERPKGSFSTLEIQRTEQGDSAMYLCASTLSGRASGANVLTFGAGSRLTVL.

V usage is TRBV3-1 (or the pseudogene TRBV3-2) and J usage is TRBJ1-1; D remains ambiguous. CDR1 is LGHDT and CDR2 is YNNKEL in the germline V gene (reference sequence). This CDR3 is 14 amino acids long. V was shortened by 3 bases and J by 2 bases, with 10 bases between the two germline ends. The CDR3 DNA is TGTGCCAGCAGCCATGGGTCCATAAACACTGAAGCTTTCTTT. It codes for CASSHGSINTEAFF.

This chain connects TRBV10-3 to TRBJ1-4; D is uncertain. The CDR3 has 15 residues. Trimming took off 0 bases at V and 0 bases at J, with 5 bases between the two ends. Looked up from germline, CDR1 is ENHRY and CDR2 is SYGVKD. Here the CDR3 reads CAISESGATNEKLFF. CDR3 sequence (DNA): TGTGCCATCAGTGAGTCGGGTGCAACTAATGAAAAACTGTTTTTT.

The J gene is TRBJ2-2, the V gene TRBV3-1 (or the pseudogene TRBV3-2); the match to TRBD2 covers 8 bases. The CDR3 consists of 15 residues. The V and J ends lost 1 base and 4 bases, in that order; junction bases with no gene match: 2. Germline-derived CDR1 and CDR2 are LGHDT and YNNKEL (reference sequence). The CDR3 coding sequence is TGTGCCAGCAGCCAAGCGGGGGGGCGCACCGGGGAGCTGTTTTTT. This gives the protein CASSQAGGRTGELFF.

The CDR3, as DNA: TGCGCCAGCAGCTACTCCGGGACTAGCGGGGGGGCCGTCAATGAGCAGTTCTTC. It is translated as CASSYSGTSGGAVNEQFF. The rearrangement joins TRBV5-1 to TRBJ2-1, with 16 bases identical to TRBD2. The V gene end was trimmed by 3 bases and the J gene end by 6 bases; junction bases not matched to a gene: 9. This CDR3 has 18 amino acids. The germline CDR1 and CDR2 sequences are SGHRS and YFSETQ. Using reference TRBV5-1 and TRBJ2-1 for the parts outside the CDR3, the full variable domain is KAGVTQTPRYLIKTRGQQVTLSCSPISGHRSVSWYQQTPGQGLQFLFEYFSETQRNKGNFPGRFSGRQFSNSRSEMNVSTLELGDSALYLCASSYSGTSGGAVNEQFFGPGTRLTVL.

This chain joins TRBV5-5 and TRBJ1-5, with D unclear. Trimming stripped 1 base from V and 9 bases from J, with 11 bases between. The germline V gene has CDR1 SGHKS and CDR2 YYEKEE (reference sequence). CDR3 length equals 13 residues. The CDR3 DNA reads TGTGCCAGCAGCTTGATGGGGTCAGGGCCCCAGCATTTT. Its translation is CASSLMGSGPQHF.

The chain recombines TRBV7-9 with TRBJ2-5, with a tentative D call TRBD2 (5 bases). The germline gives CDR1 SEHNR, CDR2 FQNEAQ (reference sequence). V gave up 6 bases and J gave up 1 base, with 12 bases separating them. The CDR3 extends over 14 amino acids. The CDR3: CASSDPGFQETQYF. CDR3 sequence (DNA): TGTGCCAGCAGTGATCCGGGGTTCCAAGAGACCCAGTACTTC.

This rearrangement joins TRBV6-1 to TRBJ2-2; TRBD1 is a possible D gene (6 bases). CDR3 length: 14 residues. Trimming took 1 base from V and 4 from J, leaving 7 bases between them. CDR1 is MNHNS, CDR2 SASEGT, per germline. The CDR3 here is CASSEEQGTGELFF. CDR3 DNA: TGTGCCAGCAGTGAAGAACAGGGCACCGGGGAGCTGTTTTTT.

The chain is built from TRBV7-9 and TRBJ2-1; D unclear. The germline gives CDR1 SEHNR, CDR2 FQNEAQ (reference sequence). The V end lost 5 bases, the J end lost 7 bases, and 12 bases lay between the germline ends. CDR3 length: 13 amino acids. The CDR3 reads CASSLPLGNEQFF. The CDR3 DNA sequence: TGTGCCAGCAGCCTTCCGCTAGGGAATGAGCAGTTCTTC. Drawing the rest from reference TRBV7-9 and TRBJ2-1, the complete variable domain is DTGVSQNPRHKITKRGQNVTFRCDPISEHNRLYWYRQTLGQGPEFLTYFQNEAQLEKSRLLSDRFSAERPKGSFSTLEIQRTEQGDSAMYLCASSLPLGNEQFFGPGTRLTVL.

The genes are TRBV5-4 and TRBJ2-3, with unresolved D. Germline V lookup: CDR1 SGHNT, CDR2 YYREEE (reference sequence). The CDR3 sequence is 13 residues long. Deletions cut 1 base from V and 1 base from J, with 4 bases between. The CDR3 loop reads CASSLSGTDTQYF. CDR3 nucleotides: TGTGCCAGCAGCTTGTCCGGCACAGATACGCAGTATTTT. The complete variable domain, with remaining parts taken from reference TRBV5-4 and TRBJ2-3, reads ETGVTQSPTHLIKTRGQQVTLRCSSQSGHNTVSWYQQALGQGPQFIFQYYREEENGRGNFPPRFSGLQFPNYSSELNVNALELDDSALYLCASSLSGTDTQYFGPGTRLTVL.

The genes are TRBV18 and TRBJ2-1; TRBD2 aligns across 11 bases. Germline values: CDR1 KGHSH, CDR2 LQKENI. V trimming: 3 bases; J trimming: 6 bases; junction bases outside the gene matches: 7. The CDR3 contains 16 residues. The CDR3 DNA is TGTGCCAGCTCACCCATAGCGGGGGGGCCTAGCAATGAGCAGTTCTTC. This sequence encodes CASSPIAGGPSNEQFF. The variable domain in full, with the rest retrieved from reference TRBV18 and TRBJ2-1, is NAGVMQNPRHLVRRRGQEARLRCSPMKGHSHVYWYRQLPEEGLKFMVYLQKENIIDESGMPKERFSAEFPKEGPSILRIQQVVRGDSAAYFCASSPIAGGPSNEQFFGPGTRLTVL.

This chain links TRBV5-1 with TRBJ1-2; 9 nucleotides align to TRBD1. The CDR3 is made up of 19 amino acids. Per the germline V gene, CDR1 is SGHRS and CDR2 is YFSETQ. V was clipped by 3 bases and J by 4 bases; unmatched bases: 19. In nucleotides, the CDR3 is TGCGCCAGCAGCTGGGGCGGGGGACAGGGATCCTCTCGAATCTATGGCTACACCTTC. It translates to CASSWGGGQGSSRIYGYTF.

The chain links TRBV11-3 to TRBJ2-7; D might be TRBD1 or TRBD2, each matching 5 bases. V was pared by 11 bases and J by 7 bases, with 15 bases between. The CDR3 is 11 amino acids. From germline, CDR1 is SGHNT and CDR2 YENEEA. CDR3 nucleotides: TGTGCCCATCGAGGGGTGCGGGAGCAGTACTTC. Translating it yields CAHRGVREQYF.